A selection of T cell receptor beta chains follows, all from one sample in a study of technical replicates of blood from several donors. Clones were sequenced by immunoSEQ multiplex PCR, and TCRdb holds only the in-frame ones, with some missing. This table holds about 70,000 clones, 94% found once. The sequencing input was T cells isolated from PBMCs. The receptors come from a human donor in good health. Each CDR3 is given with its conserved first and last residue. Fields, in order: D gene, J gene, clone size, V gene, CDR3 protein, CDR3 DNA. The D gene is left open where the match is weak. Where a row states a size, it is once, few, many or the class of an expanded clone; other rows omit it.

>-|TRBJ2-7|once|TRBV29-1
CSVEGTGEQYF
TGCAGCGTTGAAGGGACGGGAGAGCAGTACTTC
>-|TRBJ1-1|-|TRBV6-5
CASQRQAEAFF
TGTGCCAGCCAAAGACAGGCTGAAGCTTTCTTT
>-|TRBJ1-3|-|TRBV28
CASSSPTEFSGNTIYF
TGTGCCAGCAGTTCTCCTACAGAGTTCTCTGGAAACACCATATATTTT
>-|TRBJ1-2|-|TRBV11-3
CASSLGSTNYGYTF
TGTGCCAGCAGCTTGGGGAGTACGAACTATGGCTACACCTTC
>-|TRBJ2-7|-|TRBV7-2
CASSSLTGLREQYF
TGTGCCAGCAGCTCCCTGACAGGCCTCCGGGAGCAGTACTTC
>TRBD2|TRBJ2-1|-|TRBV2
CASSGGTSNEQFF
TGTGCCAGCAGTGGCGGGACTAGCAATGAGCAGTTCTTC
>TRBD1|TRBJ2-5|-|TRBV6-6
CASSPLRTGLPQTQYF
TGTGCCAGCAGCCCACTTAGGACAGGGCTCCCACAGACCCAGTACTTC
>TRBD2|TRBJ2-2|-|TRBV27
CASSLPSGGSTGELFF
TGTGCCAGCAGTTTACCTAGCGGGGGCTCCACCGGGGAGCTGTTTTTT
>TRBD1|TRBJ2-7|-|TRBV13
CASSLGTGGLEQYF
TGTGCCAGCAGCTTAGGTACAGGGGGCCTCGAGCAGTACTTC
>TRBD1|TRBJ2-7|-|TRBV4-1
CASSQVGTGTYEQYF
TGCGCCAGCAGCCAAGTTGGGACAGGGACCTACGAGCAGTACTTC
>-|TRBJ2-1|-|TRBV4-2
CASSQVGGNSYNEQFF
TGTGCCAGCAGCCAAGTCGGCGGGAACTCCTACAATGAGCAGTTCTTC
>TRBD1|TRBJ2-7|-|TRBV27
CASSFSRGPYEQYF
TGTGCCAGCAGTTTCAGCAGGGGGCCCTACGAGCAGTACTTC
>-|TRBJ2-1|-|TRBV27
CASRRRRGGNEQFF
TGTGCCAGCAGACGACGTAGAGGGGGCAATGAGCAGTTCTTC
>-|TRBJ2-3|-|TRBV2
CASSVNTQYF
TGTGCCAGCAGTGTAAATACGCAGTATTTT
>TRBD2|TRBJ2-7|-|TRBV4-1
CASSQVAGSSYEQYF
TGCGCCAGCAGCCAAGTAGCGGGTAGCTCCTACGAGCAGTACTTC
>TRBD1|TRBJ2-3|-|TRBV5-1
CASRGTGSTDTQYF
TGCGCCAGCAGGGGGACAGGGAGCACAGATACGCAGTATTTT
>-|TRBJ1-5|-|TRBV23-1
CASSQSRKASNQPQHF
TGCGCCAGCAGTCAATCGAGGAAAGCCAGCAATCAGCCCCAGCATTTT
>-|TRBJ2-7|-|TRBV5-1
CASSFIGGTTYEQYF
TGCGCCAGCTCTTTTATCGGCGGGACCACCTACGAGCAGTACTTC
>-|TRBJ2-1|-|TRBV11-2
CASSLDPAVSYNEQFF
TGTGCCAGCAGCTTAGATCCAGCGGTGTCCTACAATGAGCAGTTCTTC
>TRBD1|TRBJ1-1|-|TRBV2
CASRADRGMNTEAFF
TGTGCCAGCAGAGCCGACAGGGGCATGAACACTGAAGCTTTCTTT
>TRBD2|TRBJ2-1|-|TRBV4-2
CASSQLTSGAYNEQFF
TGTGCCAGCAGCCAATTGACTAGCGGAGCCTACAATGAGCAGTTCTTC
>-|TRBJ2-7|-|TRBV5-1
CASSPGGGNYEQYF
TGCGCCAGTTCCCCTGGGGGAGGTAACTACGAGCAGTACTTC
>-|TRBJ2-3|once|TRBV28
CASSPAGFTQYF
TGTGCCAGCAGTCCGGCGGGGTTCACGCAGTATTTT
>TRBD2|TRBJ2-7|-|TRBV4-3
CASSQAMTSGTYEQYF
TGCGCCAGCAGCCAAGCAATGACTAGCGGGACCTACGAGCAGTACTTC
>-|TRBJ1-1|once|TRBV15
CATSRDRRPTGTEAFF
TGTGCCACCAGCAGAGATCGAAGGCCAACGGGGACTGAAGCTTTCTTT
>-|TRBJ1-5|once|TRBV29-1
CSVQEQHSNQPQHF
TGCAGCGTCCAAGAACAGCATAGCAATCAGCCCCAGCATTTT
>-|TRBJ2-1|-|TRBV19
CASSIQLSSYNEQFF
TGTGCCAGTAGTATCCAACTGAGCTCCTACAATGAGCAGTTCTTC
>-|TRBJ1-3|-|TRBV11-2
CASSFAGLSSGNTIYF
TGTGCCAGCAGCTTCGCAGGGCTGAGCTCTGGAAACACCATATATTTT
>-|TRBJ1-5|-|TRBV14
CASSHRQVGQPQHF
TGTGCCAGCAGCCACCGACAGGTTGGTCAGCCCCAGCATTTT
>-|TRBJ1-2|-|TRBV19
CASSPRTTPPHGYTF
TGTGCCAGTAGTCCTCGTACGACACCCCCTCATGGCTACACCTTC
>TRBD2|TRBJ2-3|-|TRBV9
CASSVPGSGSGGDTQYF
TGTGCCAGCAGCGTACCGGGGAGCGGGAGTGGGGGAGATACGCAGTATTTT
>-|TRBJ2-3|-|TRBV4-2
CASSQDIGTDTQYF
TGTGCCAGCAGCCAAGATATTGGCACAGATACGCAGTATTTT
>-|TRBJ2-2|once|TRBV7-8
CASSLGVQTGELFF
TGTGCCAGCAGCTTAGGAGTACAGACCGGGGAGCTGTTTTTT
>TRBD2|TRBJ2-1|-|TRBV5-1
CASSYPLAGETHEQFF
TGCGCCAGCAGCTACCCCCTAGCGGGAGAGACGCATGAGCAGTTCTTC
>TRBD2|TRBJ2-7|-|TRBV11-2
CASSIPLGTTYEQYF
TGTGCCAGCAGCATTCCGCTTGGGACTACCTACGAGCAGTACTTC
>-|TRBJ1-1|-|TRBV29-1
CSVSGGDTEAFF
TGCAGCGTCTCGGGGGGTGACACTGAAGCTTTCTTT
>TRBD1|TRBJ1-4|-|TRBV11-3
CASSYTGQTATNEKLFF
TGTGCCAGCAGCTATACGGGACAGACGGCAACTAATGAAAAACTGTTTTTT
>-|TRBJ1-5|-|TRBV4-1
CASSQDSKDGQPQHF
TGCGCCAGCAGCCAAGATAGCAAAGATGGGCAGCCCCAGCATTTT
>TRBD2|TRBJ2-5|few|TRBV6-1
CASSELAGGQETQYF
TGTGCCAGCAGTGAACTAGCGGGAGGTCAAGAGACCCAGTACTTC
>TRBD1|TRBJ1-1|-|TRBV9
CASSVSGDRAKNTEAFF
TGTGCCAGCAGCGTAAGCGGAGACAGGGCCAAGAACACTGAAGCTTTCTTT
>-|TRBJ1-5|-|TRBV27
CASSSLASQRGNQPQHF
TGTGCCAGCAGTTCTCTAGCTTCTCAACGTGGGAATCAGCCCCAGCATTTT
>-|TRBJ2-7|-|TRBV27
CASSFGRRGYEQYF
TGTGCCAGCAGTTTCGGGCGCCGGGGGTACGAGCAGTACTTC
>-|TRBJ1-1|-|TRBV7-9
CASSLDEVMNTEAFF
TGTGCCAGCAGCTTAGACGAGGTAATGAACACTGAAGCTTTCTTT
>-|TRBJ1-5|-|TRBV27
CASSFGGYQPQHF
TGTGCCAGCAGTTTCGGGGGGTATCAGCCCCAGCATTTT
>-|TRBJ1-3|once|TRBV4-1
CASSLPGRFGNTIYF
TGCGCCAGCAGCCTCCCAGGCAGGTTCGGAAACACCATATATTTT
>TRBD2|TRBJ2-1|-|TRBV19
CASSISAGFEQFF
TGTGCCAGTAGTATATCAGCGGGATTTGAGCAGTTCTTC
>-|TRBJ2-7|once|TRBV25-1
CASSENREGSYEQYF
TGTGCCAGCAGTGAAAACAGGGAAGGCTCCTACGAGCAGTACTTC
>TRBD2|TRBJ2-3|-|TRBV7-3
CASSYLAGSDTQYF
TGTGCCAGCAGCTACCTAGCGGGGAGTGATACGCAGTATTTT